Listed below are T cell receptor beta chains from one sample, sequenced in a study of T cell responses to AZD1222 COVID-19 vaccine. TCRdb's copy holds only in-frame clones and misses some; the assay was immunoSEQ multiplex PCR. In the table there are 100,000 to 150,000 clones, 85% to 90% of which are singletons. The sample consisted of peripheral blood, taken 28 days after the second AZD1222 dose. All receptors come from an adult who received the AZD1222 COVID-19 vaccine. Both conserved end residues are part of each CDR3. D genes are given only for firm matches. Size tells how often a clone was seen (once, few, many) or the class of an expanded clone, and some rows leave it out.

j_call v_call clone_size d_call cdr3_aa cdr3_nt
TRBJ2-7 TRBV6-5 - - CASSYTSGSSYEQYF TGTGCCAGCAGTTACACATCAGGTTCCTCCTACGAGCAGTACTTC
TRBJ1-1 TRBV7-2 - - CASSLGHIDTEAFF TGTGCCAGCAGCTTAGGTCACATAGACACTGAAGCTTTCTTT
TRBJ1-3 TRBV19 - - CASRKGTGYSGNTIYF TGTGCCAGTAGAAAGGGCACAGGATACTCTGGAAACACCATATATTTT
TRBJ1-5 TRBV19 once TRBD1 CASSLGTGPAGNQPQHF TGTGCCAGTAGTCTAGGGACAGGGCCGGCTGGCAATCAGCCCCAGCATTTT
TRBJ1-2 TRBV20-1 once - CSASSTWKNYGYTF TGCAGTGCTAGTTCCACATGGAAGAACTATGGCTACACCTTC
TRBJ1-2 TRBV7-8 - - CASSTRGREGYTF TGTGCCAGCAGCACGCGGGGGCGGGAGGGCTACACCTTC
TRBJ2-3 TRBV6-5 once - CASRIGRASTDTQYF TGTGCCAGCAGAATCGGACGTGCTAGCACAGATACGCAGTATTTT
TRBJ1-4 TRBV29-1 - - CSGSSGVMNEKLFF TGCAGCGGGAGTTCCGGAGTGATGAATGAAAAACTGTTTTTT
TRBJ2-1 TRBV5-4 - - CASSFRDSPYNEQFF TGTGCCAGCAGCTTTCGTGACAGCCCCTACAATGAGCAGTTCTTC
TRBJ2-3 TRBV30 - TRBD2 CAWSVLAGPTDTQYF TGTGCCTGGAGTGTACTAGCGGGACCCACAGATACGCAGTATTTT
TRBJ2-3 TRBV29-1 - - CSGRAGTDTQYF TGCAGCGGTAGAGCGGGCACAGATACGCAGTATTTT
TRBJ1-6 TRBV5-1 once TRBD1 CASSLGTGDSPLHF TGCGCCAGCAGCTTGGGGACAGGGGACTCACCCCTCCACTTT
TRBJ2-7 TRBV3-1/TRBV3-2 - TRBD2 CASSQGSGLAGFRQYF TGTGCCAGCAGCCAAGGGTCGGGACTAGCGGGGTTTCGGCAGTACTTC
TRBJ2-7 TRBV7-9 - - CASSPLRGEQYF TGTGCCAGCAGCCCCTTAAGGGGCGAGCAGTACTTC
TRBJ1-3 TRBV12-3/TRBV12-4 - - CASSLNTIYF TGTGCCAGCAGTTTAAACACCATATATTTT
TRBJ2-6 TRBV11-2 - - CASSLVGGSGANVLTF TGTGCCAGCAGCTTAGTTGGGGGCTCTGGGGCCAACGTCCTGACTTTC
TRBJ1-3 TRBV19 - - CASSTRGEGNTIYF TGTGCCAGTAGTACGAGGGGAGAGGGAAACACCATATATTTT
TRBJ2-7 TRBV19 - - CAASLRGGVSYEQYF TGTGCCGCATCGCTCCGGGGCGGGGTATCCTACGAGCAGTACTTC
TRBJ1-2 TRBV7-8 - - CASSSHRVNLGYGYTF TGTGCCAGCAGCTCACACCGCGTGAACCTCGGCTATGGCTACACCTTC
TRBJ2-7 TRBV6-5 - - CASSTNRNSYEQYF TGTGCCAGCAGTACCAACAGGAATTCCTACGAGCAGTACTTC
TRBJ1-5 TRBV19 - - CASRRGRGGRSNQPQHF TGTGCCAGTAGGCGGGGAAGAGGGGGTCGGAGCAATCAGCCCCAGCATTTT
TRBJ2-1 TRBV18 - TRBD2 CATGTSGRANEQFF TGTGCCACCGGGACTAGCGGGAGGGCTAATGAGCAGTTCTTC
TRBJ1-1 TRBV6-5 few - CASSLQGYTEAFF TGTGCCAGCAGTTTACAGGGTTACACTGAAGCTTTCTTT
TRBJ1-1 TRBV9 - - CASSVGWTPLTEAFF TGTGCCAGCAGCGTAGGGTGGACACCGCTCACTGAAGCTTTCTTT
TRBJ2-3 TRBV27 - - CASSSPGLKAYSTDTQYF TGTGCCAGCAGTTCCCCGGGTCTCAAAGCTTACAGCACAGATACGCAGTATTTT
TRBJ1-5 TRBV21-1 - - CASSRPGGAVDLSNQPQHF TGTGCCAGCAGCAGACCGGGGGGGGCAGTTGACCTTAGCAATCAGCCCCAGCATTTT
TRBJ2-1 TRBV9 - TRBD2 CASSVAGLNNEQFF TGTGCCAGCAGCGTGGCGGGACTAAACAATGAGCAGTTCTTC
TRBJ2-4 TRBV4-3 - - CASSQTQSSLAKNIQYF TGCGCCAGCAGCCAAACCCAGTCCTCCTTAGCCAAAAACATTCAGTACTTC
TRBJ1-2 TRBV10-3 once - CAIKTGGAYGYTF TGTGCCATCAAGACAGGTGGAGCCTATGGCTACACCTTC
TRBJ1-5 TRBV19 once - CAAGGGLSQPQHF TGTGCCGCCGGTGGGGGATTGAGTCAGCCCCAGCATTTT
TRBJ1-6 TRBV9 - - CASSVGMGSPGSPLHF TGTGCCAGCAGCGTAGGAATGGGATCGCCTGGTTCACCCCTCCACTTT
TRBJ1-1 TRBV14 - - CASSQELETEAFF TGTGCCAGCAGCCAAGAATTGGAGACTGAAGCTTTCTTT
TRBJ2-7 TRBV11-1 - TRBD1 CASSSIRDSLSYEQYF TGTGCCAGCAGCTCAATCCGGGACAGCCTCTCCTACGAGCAGTACTTC
TRBJ2-3 TRBV19 few - CASSINGVAGSPTDTQYF TGTGCCAGTAGTATTAATGGAGTTGCGGGGAGCCCCACAGATACGCAGTATTTT
TRBJ2-2 TRBV11-2 - TRBD2 CASSSGTSGPGELFF TGTGCCAGCAGCTCCGGGACTAGCGGGCCCGGGGAGCTGTTTTTT
TRBJ1-4 TRBV29-1 - TRBD1 CSVEDWGDRAATNEKLFF TGCAGCGTTGAAGATTGGGGGGACAGAGCAGCAACTAATGAAAAACTGTTTTTT
TRBJ1-1 TRBV7-9 - - CASSLASLGNTEAFF TGTGCCAGCAGCTTAGCGAGTTTGGGGAACACTGAAGCTTTCTTT
TRBJ2-5 TRBV7-2 - - CASSPWTDYQETQYF TGTGCCAGCAGTCCTTGGACGGACTACCAAGAGACCCAGTACTTC
TRBJ2-6 TRBV2 - - CASSVPPLLTF TGTGCCAGCAGTGTCCCTCCCCTCCTGACTTTC
TRBJ1-1 TRBV2 - - CSSSGVDTEAFF TGCTCCTCCAGCGGGGTGGACACTGAAGCTTTCTTT
TRBJ2-3 TRBV29-1 - - CSVELWAGTQYF TGCAGCGTTGAACTCTGGGCGGGTACGCAGTATTTT
TRBJ2-2 TRBV27 once TRBD2 CASSWASLAANTGELFF TGTGCCAGCAGTTGGGCCTCTCTAGCGGCGAACACCGGGGAGCTGTTTTTT
TRBJ1-4 TRBV5-1 - - CASSLMGSHEKLFF TGCGCCAGCTCGCTAATGGGGTCACATGAAAAACTGTTTTTT
TRBJ2-1 TRBV5-5 - - CASSLGQGPSSYNEQFF TGTGCCAGCAGCTTGGGGCAGGGGCCGAGCTCCTACAATGAGCAGTTCTTC
TRBJ2-3 TRBV19 - TRBD1 CASMGQGASDTQYF TGTGCCAGTATGGGACAGGGGGCGTCAGATACGCAGTATTTT
TRBJ2-3 TRBV4-1 - - CASSQVPTARDTQYF TGCGCCAGCAGCCAAGTCCCGACTGCTCGAGATACGCAGTATTTT
TRBJ1-5 TRBV3-1/TRBV3-2 - TRBD1 CASSPFPTGEQPQHF TGTGCCAGCAGCCCTTTTCCTACAGGGGAACAGCCCCAGCATTTT
TRBJ2-1 TRBV9 - - CASNREGTEQFF TGTGCCAGCAACAGGGAGGGGACCGAGCAGTTCTTC
TRBJ2-1 TRBV4-2 - TRBD2 CASSQDLELAGGNEQFF TGTGCCAGCAGCCAAGATCTGGAACTAGCGGGAGGGAATGAGCAGTTCTTC
TRBJ2-1 TRBV20-1 - TRBD2 CSASHGTSGFGRYNEQFF TGCAGTGCTAGTCACGGGACTAGCGGGTTTGGAAGGTACAATGAGCAGTTCTTC